The clone carrying this T cell receptor (beta chain) was counted a few times. Its antigen is unknown. Donors counted as nominally healthy when sampled, yet unrecorded immune exposures were likely. This sample is part of a study of cytomegalovirus exposure and HLA in healthy donors. Study-wide results and limits: Indistinguishable V segments such as TRBV6-2 and TRBV6-3 were excluded. A later analysis appeared to link common viral pathogens to several of the most significant clusters.

This CDR3 spans 14 amino acids. V lost 1 base, J lost 6 bases, and 10 bases lay in between. The germline V gene encodes CDR1 LNHNV and CDR2 YYDKDF (reference sequence). Use of 60 Vbeta and 13 Jbeta primers characterized the PCR. Per the original methods: Tens of millions of unique TCR beta chains, roughly 11 million of them shared, were counted by a later analysis. Some clones are missing from TCRdb's copy, which holds only in-frame ones; the method was immunoSEQ multiplex PCR. D and trimming come from the DNA, and the V and J calls and clone size come from that table. This sample has 150,000 or so clones; around 70% occur once, and the top ten carry roughly 7%.

The TCR was taken from a male donor in good health and CMV-seronegative. Sequencing was carried out using PBMCs. The chain links TRBV15 to TRBJ2-1; D gene ambiguous. In nucleotides, the CDR3 is TGTGCCACCAGCAGAGCAGTGGTCCTCAATGAGCAGTTCTTC. It specifies CATSRAVVLNEQFF.